The entry below describes one T cell receptor (beta chain). Its binding antigen is unknown. Nothing much larger sits one base from this clone, and base qualities are not available. The germline V gene encodes CDR1 KGHSH and CDR2 LQKENI. V and J are truncated by 8 bases and 11 bases respectively, leaving an intervening sequence of 16 bases. From the cysteine through the phenylalanine, the CDR3 covers 12 amino acids. Left in the record is the CDR3 DNA by itself, 36 bases read in frame from the first base. PBMCs were isolated by Ficoll-Paque density gradient centrifugation. This sample is part of a study of T-cell memory formation after mild COVID-19 (dated by TCRdb to the early 2020s). For context, the study as a whole: TCR sequence clusters from the two donors were found to be largely donor specific. In a couple of donors, T-cell clones that expanded and contracted after mild COVID-19 were tracked by sequencing TCRalpha and TCRbeta repertoires over time. Two young, previously healthy adult volunteers, one female and one male, were included in the cohort. General findings and caveats noted by the study authors: Clones contracting from day 15 to 85 had balanced CD4/CD8 phenotypes, while a second wave expanding from day 15 to 37 was biased towards CD4+. Contracting CD4+ clones turned up mainly in the CM and EM memory subsets, whereas EMRA was where CD8+ clones were enriched. The detection of some responding clones in pre-infection memory suggests that pre-existing cross-reactive memory T cells joined the SARS-CoV-2 response. The study covered only a couple of mild cases, and larger cohorts including severe cases with pre-infection samples were considered necessary. SARS-CoV-2 specificity was not confirmed for the second-wave clones peaking on day 37.

Sequenced on an Illumina NovaSeq 6000. cDNA libraries for TCRalpha and TCRbeta were prepared by 5'RACE using constant-segment primers, with sample barcodes and unique molecular identifiers added. RNA was extracted from every sample with Trizol reagent. Amplification of the libraries took two PCR steps, and the second step added a second sample barcode plus Illumina TruSeq adapters. Sequencing of libraries was performed on an Illumina NovaSeq with 2 x 150 bp paired-end reads. Concerning the study's data processing: The reads were demultiplexed and collapsed into UMI-guided consensus sequences using migec v1.2.7. Using mixcr v2.1.11, UMI consensuses were aligned to TRA and TRB V and J templates and then assembled into clonotypes. Expanded or contracted clonotypes were those called significant by both edgeR and NoisET, with noise models trained on biological replicates. edgeR calls used a false discovery rate-adjusted p below 0.01 and a log2 fold-change threshold of 1. As an exploratory analysis of dynamics, PCA with hierarchical clustering was applied to max-normalized trajectories of the 1000 most abundant clonotypes. Separately sequenced CD4+ and CD8+ repertoires were used to assign the CD4 or CD8 phenotype of responding clones. The public reads were quality trimmed at Q25 with fastp and then assembled into clones with MiXCR by TCRdb, keeping productive beta chains. Each CDR3 protein gets just one entry, which takes the most common genes and DNA from the rows behind it. For this entry, the V and J calls and clone size follow TCRdb and not the study's own pipeline. Within this sample are 65,000 to 100,000 distinct CDR3 sequences, with roughly 13% of them counted one time only. 40% to 45% of the sample is in the top ten clones.

The TCR originated in a man between 18 and 29 years old who had mild COVID-19 (a few samples of this study predate the infection). The sample titles of this study are shuffled in the database, so cell type and time point are left out; the donor was told from shared clones. Sequencing was performed on PBMCs or a T cell subset sorted from them (not recorded which). Here the chain combines TRBV18 and TRBJ1-5; the D gene remains uncertain. The nucleotide sequence is TGTGCCAGCCGGCTTCACCCCGGGACCCAGCATTTT. Its protein is CASRLHPGTQHF.